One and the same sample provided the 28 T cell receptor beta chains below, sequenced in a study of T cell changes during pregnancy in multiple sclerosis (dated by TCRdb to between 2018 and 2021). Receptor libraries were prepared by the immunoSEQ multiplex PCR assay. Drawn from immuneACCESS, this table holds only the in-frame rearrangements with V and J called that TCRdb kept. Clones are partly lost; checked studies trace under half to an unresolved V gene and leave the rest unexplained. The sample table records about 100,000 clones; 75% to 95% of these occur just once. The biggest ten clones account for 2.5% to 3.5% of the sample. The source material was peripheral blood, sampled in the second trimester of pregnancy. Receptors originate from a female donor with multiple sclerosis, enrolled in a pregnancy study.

CDR3: CASSQATGLSTDTQYF. The CDR3 region has the DNA TGTGCCAGCAGCCAAGCTACGGGTCTTTCGACAGATACGCAGTATTTT. V gene TRBV4-2 combines with J gene TRBJ2-3; D is unresolved. V was cut by 1 base and J by 3 bases, with 14 bases left in between. Germline values: CDR1 LGHNA, CDR2 YNFKEQ. The CDR3 is made up of 16 amino acids.

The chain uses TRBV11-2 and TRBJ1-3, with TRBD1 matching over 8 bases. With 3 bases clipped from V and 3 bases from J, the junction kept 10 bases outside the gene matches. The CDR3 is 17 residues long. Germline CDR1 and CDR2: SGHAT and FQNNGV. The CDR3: CASSFLMDRVYGNTIYF. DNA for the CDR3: TGTGCCAGCAGCTTTCTTATGGACAGGGTCTATGGAAACACCATATATTTT.

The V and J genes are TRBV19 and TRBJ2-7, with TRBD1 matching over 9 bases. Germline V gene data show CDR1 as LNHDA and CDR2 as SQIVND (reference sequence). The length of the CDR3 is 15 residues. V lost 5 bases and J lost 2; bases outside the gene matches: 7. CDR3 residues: CASSVQGAQPYEQYF. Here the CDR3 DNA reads TGTGCCAGTAGTGTACAGGGGGCCCAACCCTACGAGCAGTACTTC.

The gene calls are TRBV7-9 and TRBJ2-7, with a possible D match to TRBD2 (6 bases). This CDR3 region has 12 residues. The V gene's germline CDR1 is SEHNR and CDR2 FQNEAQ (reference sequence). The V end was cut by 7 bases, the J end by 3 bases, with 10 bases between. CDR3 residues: CASTGSNYEQYF. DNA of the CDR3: TGTGCCAGCACCGGGAGCAACTACGAGCAGTACTTC.

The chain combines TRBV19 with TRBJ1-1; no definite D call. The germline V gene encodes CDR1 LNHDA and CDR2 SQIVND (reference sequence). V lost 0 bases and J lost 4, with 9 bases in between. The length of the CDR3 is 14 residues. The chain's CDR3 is CASSIDAGSTEAFF. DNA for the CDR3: TGTGCCAGTAGTATAGATGCGGGGAGCACTGAAGCTTTCTTT.

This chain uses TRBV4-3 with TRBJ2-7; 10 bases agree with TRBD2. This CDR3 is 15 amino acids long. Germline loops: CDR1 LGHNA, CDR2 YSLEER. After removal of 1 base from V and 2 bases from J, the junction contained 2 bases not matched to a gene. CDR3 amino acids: CASSQGSGRAYEQYF. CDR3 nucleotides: TGCGCCAGCAGCCAAGGCAGCGGGAGGGCCTACGAGCAGTACTTC.

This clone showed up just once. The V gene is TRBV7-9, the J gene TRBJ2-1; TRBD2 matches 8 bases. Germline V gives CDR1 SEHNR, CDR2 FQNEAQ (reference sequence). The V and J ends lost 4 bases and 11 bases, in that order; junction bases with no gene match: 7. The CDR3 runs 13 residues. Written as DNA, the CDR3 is TGTGCCAGCAGCTCGGGGGGGGGACTACAGCAGTTCTTC. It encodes CASSSGGGLQQFF.

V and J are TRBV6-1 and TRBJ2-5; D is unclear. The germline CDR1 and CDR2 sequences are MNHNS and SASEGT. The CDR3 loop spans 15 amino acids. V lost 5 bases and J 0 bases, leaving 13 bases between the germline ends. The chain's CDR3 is CASSFAELYQETQYF. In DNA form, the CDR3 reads TGTGCCAGCAGTTTTGCGGAGCTGTACCAAGAGACCCAGTACTTC.

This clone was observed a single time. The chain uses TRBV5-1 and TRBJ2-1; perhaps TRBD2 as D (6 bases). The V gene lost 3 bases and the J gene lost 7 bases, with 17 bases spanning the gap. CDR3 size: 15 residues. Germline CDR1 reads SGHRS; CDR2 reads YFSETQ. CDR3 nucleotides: TGCGCCAGCAGCTGGACTACCCCCGTTGTTAATGAGCAGTTCTTC. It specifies CASSWTTPVVNEQFF.

CDR3 nucleotides: TGTGCCAGCAGCTTGGGGACAGGGATTGATCGAGGCTACACCTTC. It specifies CASSLGTGIDRGYTF. J is TRBJ1-2 and V is TRBV5-4; 8 nucleotides agree with TRBD1. V was clipped by 0 bases and J by 8 bases; unmatched bases: 9. The CDR3 spans 15 residues. The V gene's germline CDR1 is SGHNT and CDR2 YYREEE (reference sequence).

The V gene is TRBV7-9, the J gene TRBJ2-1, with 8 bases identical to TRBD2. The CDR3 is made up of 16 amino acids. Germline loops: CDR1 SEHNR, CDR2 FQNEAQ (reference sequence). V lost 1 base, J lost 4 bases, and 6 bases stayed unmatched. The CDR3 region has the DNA TGTGCCAGCAGCTTAGTCCTAGCGGGCCTATACAATGAGCAGTTCTTC. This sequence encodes CASSLVLAGLYNEQFF.

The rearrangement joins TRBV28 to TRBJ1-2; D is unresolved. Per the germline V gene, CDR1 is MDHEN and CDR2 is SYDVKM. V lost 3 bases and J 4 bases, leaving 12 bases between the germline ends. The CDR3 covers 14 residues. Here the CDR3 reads CASSFSTPGYGYTF. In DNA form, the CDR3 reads TGTGCCAGCAGTTTTAGCACCCCGGGCTATGGCTACACCTTC.

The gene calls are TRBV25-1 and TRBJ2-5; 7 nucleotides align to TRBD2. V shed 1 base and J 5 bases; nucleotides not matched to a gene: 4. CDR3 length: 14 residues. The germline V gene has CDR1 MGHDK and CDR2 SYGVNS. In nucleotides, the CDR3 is TGTGCCAGCAGTGAATCCGGGAGGCCGGAGACCCAGTACTTC. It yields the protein CASSESGRPETQYF.

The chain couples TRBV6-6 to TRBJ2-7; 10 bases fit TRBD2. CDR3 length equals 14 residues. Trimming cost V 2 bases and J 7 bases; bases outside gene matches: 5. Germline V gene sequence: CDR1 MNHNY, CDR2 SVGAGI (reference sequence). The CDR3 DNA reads TGTGCCAGCAGTTACCCGACTAGCGGGTGGGAGCAGTACTTC. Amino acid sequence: CASSYPTSGWEQYF.

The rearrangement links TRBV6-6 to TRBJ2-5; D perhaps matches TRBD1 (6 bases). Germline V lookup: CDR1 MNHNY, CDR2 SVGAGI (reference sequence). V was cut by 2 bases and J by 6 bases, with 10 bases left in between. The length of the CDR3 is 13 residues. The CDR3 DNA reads TGTGCCAGCAGTTACACCAGGGGAAAGACCCAGTACTTC. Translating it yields CASSYTRGKTQYF.

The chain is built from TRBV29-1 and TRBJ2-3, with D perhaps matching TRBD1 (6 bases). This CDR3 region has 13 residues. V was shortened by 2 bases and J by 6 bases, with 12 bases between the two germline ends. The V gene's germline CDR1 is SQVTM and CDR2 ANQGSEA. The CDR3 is CSVEPGAQDTQYF. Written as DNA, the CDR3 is TGCAGCGTTGAACCAGGGGCGCAGGATACGCAGTATTTT.

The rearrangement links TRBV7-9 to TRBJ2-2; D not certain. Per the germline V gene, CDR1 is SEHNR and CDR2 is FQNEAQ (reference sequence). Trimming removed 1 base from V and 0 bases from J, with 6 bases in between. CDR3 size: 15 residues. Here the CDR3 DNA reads TGTGCCAGCAGCTTAGAACAGACGAACACCGGGGAGCTGTTTTTT. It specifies CASSLEQTNTGELFF.

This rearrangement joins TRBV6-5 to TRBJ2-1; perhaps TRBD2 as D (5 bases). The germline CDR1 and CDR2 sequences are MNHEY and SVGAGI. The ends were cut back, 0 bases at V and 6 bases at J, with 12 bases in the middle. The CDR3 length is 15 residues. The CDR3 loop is CASSYSRTPGNEQFF. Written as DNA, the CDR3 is TGTGCCAGCAGTTACTCGCGGACTCCCGGCAATGAGCAGTTCTTC.

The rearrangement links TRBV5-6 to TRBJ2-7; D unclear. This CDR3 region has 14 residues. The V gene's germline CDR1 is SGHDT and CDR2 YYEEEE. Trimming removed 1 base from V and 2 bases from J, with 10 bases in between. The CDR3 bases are TGTGCCAGCAGCTTGAGGTTAGCTACCTACGAGCAGTACTTC. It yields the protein CASSLRLATYEQYF.

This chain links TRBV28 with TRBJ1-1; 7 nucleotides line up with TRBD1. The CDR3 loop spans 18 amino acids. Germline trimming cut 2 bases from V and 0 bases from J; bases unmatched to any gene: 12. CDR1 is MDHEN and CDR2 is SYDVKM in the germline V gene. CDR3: CASSLDLMAGTVNTEAFF. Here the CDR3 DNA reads TGTGCCAGCAGTTTAGATTTGATGGCCGGGACAGTGAACACTGAAGCTTTCTTT.

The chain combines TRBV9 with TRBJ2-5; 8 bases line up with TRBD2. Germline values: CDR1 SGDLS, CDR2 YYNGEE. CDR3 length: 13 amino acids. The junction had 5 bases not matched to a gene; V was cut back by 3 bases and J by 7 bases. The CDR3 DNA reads TGTGCCAGCAGCGCTGCCGGGGGGGGGACCCAGTACTTC. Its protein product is CASSAAGGGTQYF. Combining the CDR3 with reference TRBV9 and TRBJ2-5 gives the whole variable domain DSGVTQTPKHLITATGQRVTLRCSPRSGDLSVYWYQQSLDQGLQFLIQYYNGEERAKGNILERFSAQQFPDLHSELNLSSLELGDSALYFCASSAAGGGTQYFGPGTRLLVL.

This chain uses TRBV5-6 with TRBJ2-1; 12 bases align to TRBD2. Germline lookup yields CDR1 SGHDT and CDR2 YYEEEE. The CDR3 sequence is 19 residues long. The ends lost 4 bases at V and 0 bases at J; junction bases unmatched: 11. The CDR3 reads CASSPGTSGSYSSYNEQFF. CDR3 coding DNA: TGTGCCAGCAGCCCCGGGACTAGCGGGTCCTACAGCTCCTACAATGAGCAGTTCTTC.

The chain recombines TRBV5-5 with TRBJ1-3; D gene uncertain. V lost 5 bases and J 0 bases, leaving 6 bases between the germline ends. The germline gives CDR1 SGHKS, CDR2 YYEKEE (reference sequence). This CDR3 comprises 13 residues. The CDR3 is CASRHLSGNTIYF. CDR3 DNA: TGTGCCAGCAGACACCTCTCTGGAAACACCATATATTTT.

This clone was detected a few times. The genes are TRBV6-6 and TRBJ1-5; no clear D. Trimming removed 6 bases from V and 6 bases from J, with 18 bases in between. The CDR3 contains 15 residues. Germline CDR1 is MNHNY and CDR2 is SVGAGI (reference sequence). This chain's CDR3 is CASSPEGLTPQPQHF. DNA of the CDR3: TGTGCCAGCAGCCCCGAGGGCCTAACCCCTCAGCCCCAGCATTTT.

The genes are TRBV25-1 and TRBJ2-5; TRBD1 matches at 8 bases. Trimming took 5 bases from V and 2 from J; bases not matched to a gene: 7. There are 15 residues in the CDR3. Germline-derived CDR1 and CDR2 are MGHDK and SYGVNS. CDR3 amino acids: CASSIGTGYQETQYF. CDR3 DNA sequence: TGTGCCAGCAGTATAGGGACAGGTTATCAAGAGACCCAGTACTTC.

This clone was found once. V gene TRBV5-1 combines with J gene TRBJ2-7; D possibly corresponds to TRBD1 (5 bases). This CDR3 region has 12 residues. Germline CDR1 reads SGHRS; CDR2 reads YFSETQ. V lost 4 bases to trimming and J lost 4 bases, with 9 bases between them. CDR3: CASSLTEYEQYF. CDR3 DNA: TGCGCCAGCAGCCTGACAGAATACGAGCAGTACTTC.

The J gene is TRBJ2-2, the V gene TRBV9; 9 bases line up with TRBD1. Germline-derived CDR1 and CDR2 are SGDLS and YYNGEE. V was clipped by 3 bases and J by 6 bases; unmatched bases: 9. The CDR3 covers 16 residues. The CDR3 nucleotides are TGTGCCAGCAGCGCCGGGAACAGGGGGCTCCCCGGGGAGCTGTTTTTT. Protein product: CASSAGNRGLPGELFF.

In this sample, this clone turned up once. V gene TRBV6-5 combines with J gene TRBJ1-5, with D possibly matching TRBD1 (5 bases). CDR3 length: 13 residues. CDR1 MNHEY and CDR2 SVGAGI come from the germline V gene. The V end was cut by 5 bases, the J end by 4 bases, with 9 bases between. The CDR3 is CASSRRGNQPQHF. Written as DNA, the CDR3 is TGTGCCAGCAGTAGGCGGGGGAATCAGCCCCAGCATTTT.